The clone carrying this T cell receptor (beta chain) has a handful of counts. This specimen belongs to a study of blood T cell repertoires in COVID-19. Study-level background: T cells, B-cell-depleted T cells, or PBMCs provided the cDNA or gDNA that served as material.

Profiling relied on immunoSEQ multiplex PCR, and the TCRdb table lists in-frame clones only, not all of them. The sample consists of about 190,000 clones, around 79% of them appearing once. The sample was peripheral blood. The source of this sequence is a woman aged 45-65 years with acute or convalescent COVID-19.

The CDR3 DNA sequence: TGTGCTAGTGGTTTGTCCCAGGGGCCTAGCACAGATACGCAGTATTTT. Translated: CASGLSQGPSTDTQYF. This sequence joins TRBV12-5 and TRBJ2-3; D might be TRBD1 (6 bases). The V gene's germline CDR1 is LGHNT and CDR2 FRNRAP. The CDR3 consists of 16 residues. With 2 bases removed from V and 0 bases from J, the gap between germline ends came to 12 bases. The full variable domain, rest sourced from reference TRBV12-5 and TRBJ2-3, is DARVTQTPRHKVTEMGQEVTMRCQPILGHNTVFWYRQTMMQGLELLAYFRNRAPLDDSGMPKDRFSAEMPDATLATLKIQPSEPRDSAVYFCASGLSQGPSTDTQYFGPGTRLTVL.